This T cell receptor beta chain was recorded in a study of cytomegalovirus exposure and HLA in healthy donors. Regarding the study as a whole: More than 150 TCR beta chains were listed as cytomegalovirus-associated. It was reported that the classifier diagnosed cytomegalovirus status with high specificity and sensitivity in both the original and validation cohorts.

TCRdb's copy holds only in-frame clones and misses some; the assay was immunoSEQ multiplex PCR. Of approximately 160,000 clones in the sample, 70% to 90% were seen once. This CDR3 has 13 residues. Germline V gene lookup returns CDR1 MNHEY and CDR2 SVGAGI. V lost 5 bases, J lost 5 bases, and 3 bases stayed unmatched. This clone was seen more than once but under ten times. Its antigen remains unknown. Sequenced material: PBMCs. This clonotype was obtained from a woman aged 18-29 years in good health and CMV-seropositive. This chain uses TRBV6-5 with TRBJ1-2; 9 bases are shared with TRBD1. CDR3 residues: CASSRDRVYGYTF. Written as DNA, the CDR3 is TGTGCCAGCAGTCGGGACAGGGTGTATGGCTACACCTTC.